This T cell receptor beta chain was retrieved from a study of long-term antiretroviral therapy in people with HIV. The length of the CDR3 is 13 residues. CDR1 SGHAT and CDR2 FQDESV come from the germline V gene (reference sequence). V lost 3 bases and J 5 bases, leaving 10 bases between the germline ends. Researchers ran immunoSEQ v3.0 at survey level. Method: immunoSEQ multiplex PCR; TCRdb's copy keeps in-frame clones and lacks some. This table holds about 25,000 clones, roughly 89% found once. The source was unsorted PBMCs, collected 1.8 years before starting antiretroviral therapy. The sequence was collected from a man aged 50 or older with HIV. The J gene is TRBJ2-5, the V gene TRBV11-1; D is perhaps TRBD2 (5 bases). CDR3 amino acids: CASSFEGRETQYF. In DNA form, the CDR3 reads TGTGCCAGCAGCTTTGAGGGTCGGGAGACCCAGTACTTC. The whole variable domain, remainder taken from reference TRBV11-1 and TRBJ2-5, is EAEVAQSPRYKITEKSQAVAFWCDPISGHATLYWYRQILGQGPELLVQFQDESVVDDSQLPKDRFSAERLKGVDSTLKIQPAELGDSAMYLCASSFEGRETQYFGPGTRLLVL.